This TCR beta chain was obtained from a study of patients and donors after allogeneic stem cell transplantation. TCRdb re-called the RT-PCR reads through MiXCR, storing one row per CDR3 protein. Among some 90,000 distinct CDR3 sequences, around 48% were seen once, and the ten largest hold 60% to 75%. The V end was cut by 6 bases, the J end by 1 base, with 16 bases between. This CDR3 has 15 residues. Germline lookup yields CDR1 SGDLS and CDR2 YYNGEE. The TCR originated in a human donor who was either an allogeneic HSCT recipient or a stem cell or donor lymphocyte infusion donor (not recorded which). It is not recorded whose cells these are; they may come from a transplant donor. The chain has TRBV9 and TRBJ2-5; D unclear. The sequencing sample was made of blood, either unsorted or a sorted T cell fraction (not recorded which). The CDR3 loop reads CASTVVGPPQETQYF. CDR3 bases: TGTGCCAGCACCGTGGTTGGGCCCCCCCAAGAGACCCAGTACTTC.